Described below is a single T cell receptor (beta chain) sequence and its context. No cognate antigen has been identified for it. To determine HCMV serostatus, a commercial ELISA kit was used to detect HCMV-specific IgG in serum. Ficoll density gradient centrifugation was used to isolate peripheral blood mononuclear cells from blood. The sample is drawn from a study of T cells expressing NK-cell markers (dated by TCRdb to about 2020). Notes on the research overall: Three sorted T-cell subsets (CD3+CD56+NKG2C+, CD3+CD56+NKG2C- and CD3+CD56-NKG2C+) from roughly 8 donors had their TCR beta-chain repertoires profiled. All eight donors whose samples were sequenced were randomly selected healthy volunteers, three of them men and five women. The libraries were sequenced on Illumina HiSeq 2000/2500, MiSeq or NextSeq, producing 2 x 150 bp reads. Among the eight sequenced donors, seven were HCMV-seropositive and one was HCMV-seronegative.

Here is what the overall study found, with its caveats: In roughly six donors, the dominant CD3+CD56+NKG2C+ clonotypes ranked among the top 10 CD8+ clonotypes, making up roughly 1.0-8% of CD8+ T cells. Whether the expanded NKG2C-expressing T cell clones were specific for HCMV antigens remained unclear. Those dominant clonotypes were again the most abundant among CD3+CD56-NKG2C+ cells in a few donors, at about 28.3-65%.

TCRdb records Illumina HiSeq 2000 as the sequencer. TCR beta cDNA libraries were prepared using 5'RACE template switching, which introduced a universal primer site and unique molecular identifiers. Synthesis of cDNA was primed from the TCR beta constant segment and was followed by two consecutive PCR amplification steps. The authors' analysis ran thus. MIGEC was used to demultiplex reads and group the reads by UMI, and MiTCR was used to assemble and quantify clonotypes. To exclude erroneous sequences, any TCR cDNA sequence not supported by at least two reads was discarded. The tcR package was used for downstream repertoire analysis, and clonotypes were matched across fractions by CDR3 nucleotide sequence plus V segment. Antigen specificity was annotated against VDJdb with VDJmatch, allowing one amino acid substitution in CDR3. Following reprocessing of the reads by TCRdb, the data hold one row per CDR3 protein sequence and no DNA is available. TCRdb, not the authors, supplied the V and J calls. The sample's records list 500,000 to 700,000 distinct CDR3 sequences. Roughly 3.4% of the sample is taken by the ten largest.

The CDR3, from cysteine to phenylalanine, totals 13 residues. No DNA appears here. From a lookup of the germline V gene (reference sequence), CDR1 and CDR2 are DFQATT and SNEGSKA. Sequencing was carried out using blood T cells: a sorted CD56 or NKG2C T cell subset, CD4+ or CD8+ T cells, or bulk PBMC T cells (not recorded which). This sequence was found in a man between 18 and 35 years old in good health. Donor details come from another sample of the same person, matched by shared clones. The chain was built from TRBV20-1 and TRBJ1-4; TCRdb's D call of TRBD1 is untestable without DNA. CDR3 sequence: CSALGDEGEKLFF.